This entry lists 8 T cell receptor beta chains sequenced from one sample in a study of control samples from healthy donors and cancer patients. The data were produced by immunoSEQ multiplex PCR, yet TCRdb's version contains in-frame clones alone and is incomplete. The sample gives around 110,000 clones, 88% of which show up once; approximately 2.3% is in the top ten. The sequenced material came from blood. The receptors here all came from a woman in her seventies in good health.

In this sample, this clone turned up a few times. As DNA, the CDR3 is TGTGCCAGCAGCCGGAACAGGAACACTGAAGCTTTCTTT. Its translation: CASSRNRNTEAFF. The chain links TRBV14 to TRBJ1-1; D ambiguous. V lost 4 bases and J lost 1, with 7 bases in between. This CDR3 is built from 13 residues. CDR1 SGHDN and CDR2 FVKESK come from the germline V gene.

J is TRBJ2-1 and V is TRBV5-1, with 7 bases fitting TRBD1. The CDR3 length is 16 residues. CDR1 is SGHRS and CDR2 is YFSETQ in the germline V gene. After removal of 1 base from V and 2 bases from J, the junction contained 6 bases not matched to a gene. DNA for the CDR3: TGCGCCAGCAGCTTGCAGCTCCAGGGGGCCTACAATGAGCAGTTCTTC. Translating it yields CASSLQLQGAYNEQFF.

The chain is built from TRBV11-2 and TRBJ1-4, with D unclear. This CDR3 spans 12 amino acids. V was shortened by 5 bases and J by 6 bases, with 7 bases between the two germline ends. Germline assignment: CDR1 SGHAT and CDR2 FQNNGV. CDR3 bases: TGTGCCAGCAGCGGGTGGGATGAAAAACTGTTTTTT. Translating it yields CASSGWDEKLFF.

The CDR3 is CASNLRGGSYNSPLHF. CDR3 nucleotides: TGTGCCAGCAACCTCCGAGGGGGCTCCTATAATTCACCCCTCCACTTT. V is TRBV2 and J is TRBJ1-6; D is possibly TRBD1 (6 bases). The germline gives CDR1 SNHLY, CDR2 FYNNEI. V gave up 7 bases and J gave up 0 bases, with 13 bases separating them. The CDR3 is 16 amino acids.

The chain uses TRBV5-4 and TRBJ1-2; 7 bases map to TRBD1. Losses at the gene ends were 10 bases for V and 4 bases for J; bases not matched to a gene: 10. The germline CDR1 and CDR2 sequences are SGHNT and YYREEE (reference sequence). CDR3 length: 13 amino acids. The DNA of the CDR3 is TGTGCCTTATCGGGGGACAGTGTCTATGGCTACACCTTC. Translated: CALSGDSVYGYTF.

This chain connects TRBV12-5 to TRBJ2-1; a possible D gene is TRBD2 (5 bases). This CDR3 comprises 14 residues. The germline gives CDR1 LGHNT, CDR2 FRNRAP. V gave up 9 bases and J gave up 7 bases, with 19 bases separating them. The CDR3 DNA follows: TGTGCTAGCAGCCGGGGTGGCATAGGGAATGAGCAGTTCTTC. Its protein is CASSRGGIGNEQFF.

There are a few counts of this clone. The rearrangement joins TRBV5-1 to TRBJ1-1; a possible D gene is TRBD1 (5 bases). Germline V gives CDR1 SGHRS, CDR2 YFSETQ. The CDR3 covers 15 residues. V was cut by 2 bases and J by 7 bases, with 18 bases left in between. The CDR3 protein is CASSFRQGGSSEAFF. In DNA, the CDR3 is TGCGCCAGCAGCTTTCGGCAGGGTGGGTCGAGTGAAGCTTTCTTT.

In regard to this clone: The junction and the germline gene differ at one end; a read error may be behind it. CDR3 amino acids: CASREEHAGVRTDTQYF. Here the CDR3 DNA reads TGTGCCAGCAGGGAAGAGCATGCAGGGGTGCGCACAGATACGCAGTATTTT. This chain joins TRBV6-1 and TRBJ2-3; tentatively, D is TRBD1 (6 bases). This CDR3 has 17 residues. The germline CDR1 and CDR2 sequences are MNHNS and SASEGT.